This T cell receptor beta chain is drawn from a study of blood T cell repertoires in COVID-19. Study-wide background: Both acute and convalescent COVID-19 samples were obtained from the United States, Italy and Spain. PBMCs, B-cell-depleted T cells, or T cells provided the cDNA or gDNA that made up the material.

Under the authors' procedure: Amplification of reference gene primers was used by the study to estimate nucleated cell counts. Profiling relied on immunoSEQ multiplex PCR, and the TCRdb table lists in-frame clones only, not all of them. V and J calls and clone size are as listed in that table; D and trimming were resolved from the DNA. The sample consists of roughly 260,000 clones, about 89% of them appearing once. The germline V gene encodes CDR1 SNHLY and CDR2 FYNNEI. The CDR3 runs to 17 residues. V lost 9 bases to trimming and J lost 3 bases; unmatched junction nucleotides: 17. The V gene is TRBV2, the J gene TRBJ2-5; 9 nucleotides align to TRBD1. Input material: peripheral blood. This clonotype originated in a man aged 35-49 years who had recovered from COVID-19. CDR3 nucleotide sequence: TGTGCCAGGTACGGGACAGGGATATCTCGGGGGGAAGAGACCCAGTACTTC. Its translation: CARYGTGISRGEETQYF.